This paragraph covers one T cell receptor beta chain sequence. This receptor's antigen is unknown. Library preparation used the immunoSEQ multiplex PCR assay. For the multiplex PCR, a mixture combining 60 forward primers for TCR Vbeta segments and 13 reverse primers for TCR Jbeta segments was used. A multiplex PCR assay on genomic DNA amplified the CDR3 region of rearranged TCR beta genes. On the Illumina HiSeq System, the amplified TCR beta libraries were sequenced as 87-base-pair reads. The study's own analysis went as follows. Across the roughly 600 repertoires, a later analysis counted some 80 million unique TCR beta chains, roughly 11 million of which were shared by at least two donors. A nearest-neighbor algorithm error-corrected the raw reads and collapsed the reads into unique sequences, merging closely related sequences to remove PCR and sequencing errors. Alignment of CDR3 sequences to IMGT reference sequences was used to assign V, D and J gene segments. Each retained sequence needed at least a six-nucleotide match to both a V gene segment and a J gene segment. A rearrangement was called productive if the CDR3 had no stop codons and remained in frame with V and J, and every other rearrangement was called non-productive. CDR3 was defined by IMGT convention, running from the second conserved V-encoded cysteine to the conserved J-encoded phenylalanine. The earlier analysis of fewer than 700 of the donors excluded sequences that lacked an unambiguous match to a single V gene segment. An earlier analysis of some 500 of the donors classified V segments as functional when productive rearrangements were above 56.7% and as segregating when the standard deviation between donors was above 5%. A statistical classification framework was built to diagnose cytomegalovirus status from the catalog of TCR beta chain sequences. A later analysis assigned V and J genes by comparing TCR nucleotide sequences with IMGT/GENE-DB human TR gene sequences. A later analysis assigned CDR3 sequences and most-parsimonious VDJ recombination scenarios with the TCRdist pipeline. A later analysis defined each TCR beta chain by its CDR3 amino acid sequence plus V-gene family, and excluded reads lacking a unique V-gene family. In a later analysis, approximately 590 highly shared, low-generation-probability nucleotide sequences were removed to address suspected cross-contamination and a sequencing artifact. For each public chain, a later analysis derived a clonal expansion index from normalized ranks of inferred template counts within each repertoire. Generation probabilities in a later analysis came from a VDJ recombination model fitted to out-of-frame rearrangements, and those results were checked against IGoR. In a later analysis, TCR-TCR, TCR-HLA and TCR-CMV co-occurrence was scored with hypergeometric tests, and a repertoire-size bias correction was applied to TCR pairs. False discovery rates were estimated in a later analysis by permuting HLA or CMV assignments 20 times. In a later analysis, co-occurring TCRs were grouped with DBSCAN, and TCRdist sequence similarity was added when clustering was performed within HLA-allele-positive subsets. Co-occurrence clustering excluded repertoires with fewer than 30,000 or more than 120,000 public chains, plus five with anomalous nucleotide sharing. Held by TCRdb, this immuneACCESS table contains in-frame sequences only and omits some clones. Under half of the omission traces to an unresolved V gene where checked; the cause of the rest is unknown. The V and J calls and clone size come from that table; D and trimming were worked out from the DNA. The table for this sample lists about 140,000 clones. The top ten clonotypes cover approximately 2.5% of the sample.

The cohort consisted of 600 or so healthy bone marrow donors. Cohort members were all nominally healthy when sampled, although unrecorded immune exposures were likely present. The donor was CMV seronegative and was included in the group of about 350 seronegative cohort members. A peripheral blood sample was collected from each donor, and TCR beta sequencing was performed on peripheral blood mononuclear cells. Genomic DNA extraction from the blood cell samples was performed with the Qiagen DNeasy Blood Extraction Kit. Unmatched junction bases come to 9, with V trimmed by 7 bases and J by 3 bases. Sequences LNHDA (CDR1) and SQIVND (CDR2) are obtained from the germline V gene (reference sequence). There are 15 amino acids in the CDR3, from cysteine to phenylalanine inclusive. Only the CDR3 region is kept as DNA, spanning 45 bases read in frame from base 1. This record comes from a study of cytomegalovirus exposure and HLA in healthy donors (dated by TCRdb to the late 2010s). Notes on the research overall: According to an earlier analysis of a few hundred of the donors, some 170 million T cells yielded 95 million to 140 million unique TCR beta sequences and about 280 Gb of sequence data. An early release that covered approximately 600 HLA-typed donors contained approximately 300 gigabases of sequencing data and about 93 million unique TCR sequences. The genetic ancestry cluster associated with self-reported Caucasian donors included 81% of the approximately 430 genotyped donors. The aim of the study was to test whether cataloging public T cell receptors could identify signatures of past pathogen exposure. The study used immunosequencing to profile the T cell repertoires of more than 650 subjects and linked those repertoires to cytomegalovirus serostatus. Along with the approximately 620-subject first cohort, a separate validation cohort of over 90 different subjects was used. The study combined high-throughput TCR immunosequencing, statistical association of individual TCRs with disease status, and machine learning to predict cytomegalovirus infection status. In a later analysis, previously published TCR beta repertoires from some 640 donors were re-analyzed and high-resolution HLA genotyping was added so that TCR occurrence patterns could be studied. In the later analysis, no new phenotypic data were used to find candidate immune exposures; instead, reliance was placed on TCR beta sequences and their occurrence across donors. In an earlier analysis of over 550 of the donors, high-throughput TCR beta sequencing was used to judge whether each TCR beta V gene segment behaved as functional or pseudogenic. Donor age, sex, ethnicity and CMV serostatus were compiled alongside the repertoire data. In a later genetic analysis, genome-wide SNP genotypes for about 60% of the 666 donors were used, and that subset was treated as a discovery cohort. Every discovery cohort repertoire had been produced on one sequencing platform. Class I and class II HLA loci were covered by the typing at four-digit resolution. Typing coverage differed by locus: A, B, C, DRB1 and DQB1 were typed in roughly 620-630 donors, DQA1 in about 500, DPA1 in 600 to 610, and DPB1 in about 450. Roughly 5 DR-DQ haplotypes were handled as single units for association and clustering, since linkage in the cohort was strong. Among 398 genotyped donors of the cohort, an average of about 240,000 unique TCR beta nucleotide sequences were sequenced per donor, around 20% of them non-productive.

Results the study describes overall, beyond this receptor: Correlated functional status among segregating V segments might reflect linkage disequilibrium, but an unknown experimental factor could not be ruled out. In a later analysis, the rate of TCR association differed among HLA loci, with DRB1 alleles having the most associated TCRs and HLA-C alleles having the fewest. In a later genetic analysis, a missense DCLRE1C variant was associated with V-gene and J-gene trimming of TCR beta chains, and the association was replicated in an independent cohort. The study gave a list of 150 to 200 TCR beta chains associated with cytomegalovirus. The earlier analysis of fewer than 750 of the donors excluded over 15 rarely observed V segments, including chromosome 9 orphons, because counts were too low. According to a later analysis, parvovirus B19, influenza, CMV and Epstein-Barr virus appeared linked to several top co-occurrence clusters. Across donors, most TCR sequences were observed very rarely, whereas some public TCRs were present in many individuals. The classifier was reported to diagnose cytomegalovirus status with high specificity and sensitivity in both the original cohort and the validation cohort. In a later genetic analysis, fewer N-insertions in productive TCRs were reported among donors in an Asian-associated ancestry cluster than the roughly 640-donor mean. A further reported finding was that TCR beta sequences accurately predicted the HLA-A and HLA-B alleles for most subjects in the first cohort. Because HLA typing was missing for some donors at each locus, association tests included only the typed subset. The authors suggested that the approach could potentially be extended to other disease states and immunological phenotypes. For the cohort, immune exposure information was limited to CMV serostatus. Strong co-occurrence of HLA alleles, especially DR and DQ, made assigning TCR associations to individual alleles difficult. In a later analysis, most CMV-associated TCR beta chains were found to appear HLA-restricted, with HLA associations seemingly driven largely by CMV exposure. In this cohort, only TCR beta chains were sequenced, and detectable features were limited by the absence of alpha or paired-chain data. A later analysis associated 15,000 or so TCR beta sequences with specific HLA alleles at a false discovery rate of 0.05. A cluster of highly shared sequence variants was judged likely to represent a technical artifact of the sequencing pipeline. Because the 87-base-pair reads could not distinguish some IMGT-functional V segments, including TRBV6-2 and TRBV6-3, those segments were excluded. Compared with equally common non-associated chains, HLA-associated TCR beta chains in a later analysis were more clonally expanded and had lower generation probabilities. An earlier analysis of approximately 600 of the donors showed that most TCR beta V segments appeared in productive rearrangements either about 90% or about 30% of the time, which broadly matched IMGT annotations. A few of the identified cytomegalovirus-associated TCR beta chains were confirmed in vitro to be specific for cytomegalovirus antigens. Presence/absence analyses assumed roughly uniform sequencing depth across donors, an assumption that may not hold.

Sequencing was performed on PBMCs. The chain joins TRBV19 to TRBJ1-5; the junction holds 7 bases that match TRBD1. The TCR was taken from a man aged 35 to 55 in good health and CMV-seronegative. The CDR3: CASTPGTAHNQPQHF. The sequenced DNA: TGTGCCAGTACCCCTGGGACAGCTCACAATCAGCCCCAGCATTTT.